Listed below are T cell receptor beta chains from one sample, sequenced in a study of blood T cells in healthy people across ages. MiXCR was run by TCRdb on the 5' RACE reads, yielding one entry per CDR3 protein. The data show 650,000 to 900,000 distinct CDR3 sequences, 55% to 65% seen once. Sequencing was done on a sample of blood. Source of these receptors: a man aged 25-40 years in good health. The CDR3 runs from the conserved cysteine through the conserved F or W. The order of the fields is J gene, D gene, clone size, V gene, CDR3 protein, CDR3 DNA. A D gene is named only where the DNA matches it firmly. A clone size is listed for some rows: how often the clone was seen (once, few, many), or a class if it is expanded.

j_call: TRBJ2-3; d_call: TRBD2; clone_size: .; v_call: TRBV27; cdr3_aa: CASTRGAGGWADTQYF; cdr3_nt: TGTGCCAGCACCCGGGGGGCGGGGGGTTGGGCAGATACGCAGTATTTT
j_call: TRBJ2-5; d_call: TRBD2; clone_size: .; v_call: TRBV20-1; cdr3_aa: CSATIAGGLQETQYF; cdr3_nt: TGCAGTGCTACTATAGCGGGGGGCCTCCAAGAGACCCAGTACTTC
j_call: TRBJ2-7; d_call: .; clone_size: .; v_call: TRBV27; cdr3_aa: CASSTFPGSYNEQYF; cdr3_nt: TGTGCCAGCAGTACCTTTCCGGGCTCCTACAATGAGCAGTACTTC
j_call: TRBJ2-7; d_call: TRBD1; clone_size: .; v_call: TRBV18; cdr3_aa: CASSPGTGQNEQYF; cdr3_nt: TGTGCCAGCTCACCAGGGACAGGGCAAAACGAGCAGTACTTC
j_call: TRBJ1-2; d_call: TRBD1; clone_size: .; v_call: TRBV29-1; cdr3_aa: CSVSGTGGANYGYTF; cdr3_nt: TGCAGCGTGTCCGGGACAGGGGGAGCTAACTATGGCTACACCTTC
j_call: TRBJ2-1; d_call: .; clone_size: few; v_call: TRBV15; cdr3_aa: CATSGRLLGGEQFF; cdr3_nt: TGTGCCACCAGCGGTAGACTGCTGGGGGGAGAGCAGTTCTTC
j_call: TRBJ2-5; d_call: TRBD1; clone_size: few; v_call: TRBV7-9; cdr3_aa: CASSLTGVGETQYF; cdr3_nt: TGTGCCAGCAGCCTGACAGGGGTAGGAGAGACCCAGTACTTC
j_call: TRBJ1-4; d_call: .; clone_size: .; v_call: TRBV7-2; cdr3_aa: CASSLSNRASTNEKLFF; cdr3_nt: TGTGCCAGCAGCTTAAGTAATCGGGCCTCAACTAATGAAAAACTGTTTTTT
j_call: TRBJ2-4; d_call: TRBD1; clone_size: .; v_call: TRBV29-1; cdr3_aa: CSVEGQHEEQYF; cdr3_nt: TGCAGCGTTGAGGGACAGCACGAGGAGCAGTACTTC
j_call: TRBJ2-7; d_call: TRBD2; clone_size: .; v_call: TRBV5-1; cdr3_aa: CASSVTSGGLEQYF; cdr3_nt: TGCGCCAGCAGTGTAACTAGCGGGGGTCTGGAGCAGTACTTC
j_call: TRBJ2-7; d_call: .; clone_size: .; v_call: TRBV6-2/TRBV6-3; cdr3_aa: CASRTTIIYEQYF; cdr3_nt: TGTGCCAGCAGGACCACCATAATCTACGAGCAGTACTTC
j_call: TRBJ2-3; d_call: TRBD2; clone_size: .; v_call: TRBV12-3/TRBV12-4; cdr3_aa: CASWGGGLAADTQYF; cdr3_nt: TGTGCCAGCTGGGGAGGAGGTCTAGCGGCAGATACGCAGTATTTT
j_call: TRBJ2-3; d_call: .; clone_size: .; v_call: TRBV21-1; cdr3_aa: CASSKGQRDTDTQYF; cdr3_nt: TGTGCCAGCAGCAAAGGTCAGCGGGACACAGATACGCAGTATTTT
j_call: TRBJ2-1; d_call: TRBD2; clone_size: few; v_call: TRBV4-2; cdr3_aa: CASSQSAGGPGTNEQFF; cdr3_nt: TGTGCCAGCAGCCAATCGGCGGGGGGGCCGGGAACGAATGAGCAGTTCTTC
j_call: TRBJ2-1; d_call: .; clone_size: .; v_call: TRBV2; cdr3_aa: CASSVPIQGEQFF; cdr3_nt: TGTGCCAGCAGTGTCCCCATCCAGGGAGAGCAGTTCTTC
j_call: TRBJ2-5; d_call: .; clone_size: .; v_call: TRBV9; cdr3_aa: CASSVTDLQETQYF; cdr3_nt: TGTGCCAGCAGCGTAACAGATTTACAAGAGACCCAGTACTTC
j_call: TRBJ2-5; d_call: TRBD1; clone_size: few; v_call: TRBV27; cdr3_aa: CASSSQGARPGEQYF; cdr3_nt: TGTGCCAGCAGTTCACAGGGGGCTCGCCCTGGAGAGCAGTACTTC
j_call: TRBJ2-1; d_call: TRBD2; clone_size: .; v_call: TRBV6-1; cdr3_aa: CASSVETRLAGPSYNEQFF; cdr3_nt: TGTGCCAGCAGTGTCGAGACTAGGCTAGCGGGGCCCTCCTACAATGAGCAGTTCTTC
j_call: TRBJ2-7; d_call: .; clone_size: .; v_call: TRBV10-3; cdr3_aa: CAISEAGQISYEQYF; cdr3_nt: TGTGCCATCAGTGAGGCTGGACAAATTTCCTACGAGCAGTACTTC
j_call: TRBJ2-1; d_call: TRBD1; clone_size: few; v_call: TRBV19; cdr3_aa: CASSKSRDRGSNEQFF; cdr3_nt: TGTGCCAGTAGTAAATCCCGGGACAGGGGGAGTAATGAGCAGTTCTTC
j_call: TRBJ2-3; d_call: .; clone_size: .; v_call: TRBV29-1; cdr3_aa: CSVEPHEADTQYF; cdr3_nt: TGCAGCGTTGAACCCCACGAGGCAGATACGCAGTATTTT
j_call: TRBJ2-7; d_call: TRBD1; clone_size: .; v_call: TRBV20-1; cdr3_aa: CSERQGTRDYEQYF; cdr3_nt: TGCAGTGAACGACAGGGGACCCGAGATTACGAGCAGTACTTC
j_call: TRBJ2-5; d_call: TRBD1; clone_size: .; v_call: TRBV6-1; cdr3_aa: CAGRQGFQETQYF; cdr3_nt: TGTGCCGGGCGACAGGGGTTTCAAGAGACCCAGTACTTC
j_call: TRBJ2-1; d_call: .; clone_size: .; v_call: TRBV10-3; cdr3_aa: CAISPEGHNEQFF; cdr3_nt: TGTGCCATCAGCCCGGAGGGCCACAATGAGCAGTTCTTC
j_call: TRBJ1-1; d_call: .; clone_size: .; v_call: TRBV18; cdr3_aa: CASGGQKNTEAFF; cdr3_nt: TGTGCCAGCGGTGGGCAGAAGAACACTGAAGCTTTCTTT
j_call: TRBJ2-6; d_call: .; clone_size: .; v_call: TRBV5-6; cdr3_aa: CASSRPELAFSGANVLTF; cdr3_nt: TGTGCCAGCAGCCGGCCGGAGCTGGCCTTTTCTGGGGCCAACGTCCTGACTTTC
j_call: TRBJ1-4; d_call: .; clone_size: .; v_call: TRBV10-3; cdr3_aa: CAISGTLTKGEKLFF; cdr3_nt: TGTGCCATCAGTGGGACTCTAACAAAGGGTGAAAAACTGTTTTTT
j_call: TRBJ1-4; d_call: .; clone_size: .; v_call: TRBV15; cdr3_aa: CATSMSTLANEKLFF; cdr3_nt: TGTGCCACCAGCATGTCGACTCTAGCTAATGAAAAACTGTTTTTT
j_call: TRBJ2-7; d_call: TRBD2; clone_size: .; v_call: TRBV20-1; cdr3_aa: CSARVTSGGYEQYF; cdr3_nt: TGCAGTGCTAGAGTCACTAGCGGGGGCTACGAGCAGTACTTC
j_call: TRBJ1-6; d_call: .; clone_size: once; v_call: TRBV18; cdr3_aa: CASSSAESSYNSPLHF; cdr3_nt: TGTGCCAGCTCGTCCGCGGAGAGCTCCTATAATTCACCCCTCCACTTT
j_call: TRBJ2-3; d_call: TRBD2; clone_size: few; v_call: TRBV20-1; cdr3_aa: CSANPGLAGGLDTQYF; cdr3_nt: TGCAGTGCTAACCCTGGACTAGCGGGGGGGCTGGATACGCAGTATTTT
j_call: TRBJ1-5; d_call: .; clone_size: few; v_call: TRBV10-3; cdr3_aa: CAISDFFSDSNQPQHF; cdr3_nt: TGTGCCATCAGTGATTTTTTTTCAGATAGCAATCAGCCCCAGCATTTT
j_call: TRBJ1-4; d_call: .; clone_size: few; v_call: TRBV10-3; cdr3_aa: CAISHEYQGTGEKLFF; cdr3_nt: TGTGCCATCAGCCACGAGTATCAGGGGACCGGAGAAAAACTGTTTTTT
j_call: TRBJ2-3; d_call: TRBD2; clone_size: .; v_call: TRBV9; cdr3_aa: CASSAIAGGTYSTDTQYF; cdr3_nt: TGTGCCAGCAGCGCAATAGCGGGGGGCACCTATAGCACAGATACGCAGTATTTT
j_call: TRBJ1-2; d_call: .; clone_size: .; v_call: TRBV6-1; cdr3_aa: CASNENYGYTF; cdr3_nt: TGTGCCAGCAACGAAAACTATGGCTACACCTTC
j_call: TRBJ1-5; d_call: TRBD1; clone_size: once; v_call: TRBV7-2; cdr3_aa: CASSFVAGGSYSNQPQHF; cdr3_nt: TGTGCCAGCAGCTTCGTCGCAGGGGGTTCCTATAGCAATCAGCCCCAGCATTTT
j_call: TRBJ1-2; d_call: TRBD1; clone_size: once; v_call: TRBV7-3; cdr3_aa: CASSSRQGHGYTF; cdr3_nt: TGTGCCAGCAGCTCCCGACAGGGCCATGGCTACACCTTC